Listed below are T cell receptor beta chains from one sample, sequenced in a study of control samples from healthy donors and cancer patients. Sequencing used immunoSEQ multiplex PCR; TCRdb keeps in-frame clones, though not all of them. Of 130,000 to 150,000 clones in the sample, about 95% were seen once. What was sequenced was PBMCs. The receptor source for this set is a man aged 60 to 69 with colorectal cancer. The CDR3 runs from the conserved cysteine through the conserved F or W. A D gene is named only where the DNA matches it firmly. Rows give clone size only sometimes, using once, few, many, or a class for an expanded clone.

abundance,d_gene,v_gene,j_gene,CDR3nt,CDR3aa
few,-,TRBV30,TRBJ1-2,TGTGCCTGGAGGAGAGGGCGGACAGATAACTATGGCTACACCTTC,CAWRRGRTDNYGYTF
-,-,TRBV19,TRBJ1-3,TGTGCCAGTACTCCCGGGACTTTCTCTGGAAACACCATATATTTT,CASTPGTFSGNTIYF
-,-,TRBV24-1,TRBJ2-3,TGTGCCACCAGTGATCCGGACAGCGGGCGGTTAATACCGCAGTATTTT,CATSDPDSGRLIPQYF
-,-,TRBV3-1/TRBV3-2,TRBJ2-4,TGTGCCAGCAGCCAGGACAGTTCAATAGCCAAAAACATTCAGTACTTC,CASSQDSSIAKNIQYF
-,-,TRBV19,TRBJ1-2,TGTGCCAGTAGTAACCGGGGGTCGAACTATGGCTACACCTTC,CASSNRGSNYGYTF
-,-,TRBV20-1,TRBJ1-2,TGCAGTCCCGGCGGGGACAAGGGCTACACCTTC,CSPGGDKGYTF
once,TRBD1,TRBV11-2,TRBJ2-2,TGTGCCAGCAGCTTGGGGACAGGGGACACCGGGGAGCTGTTTTTT,CASSLGTGDTGELFF
-,-,TRBV9,TRBJ2-1,TGTGCCAGCAGCGTAGGCGGCACAGTCTACAATGAGCAGTTCTTC,CASSVGGTVYNEQFF
-,-,TRBV9,TRBJ2-2,TGTGCCAGCAGCCTTATCCCAGGGAGTCGGAACACCGGGGAGCTGTTTTTT,CASSLIPGSRNTGELFF
-,-,TRBV6-5,TRBJ2-7,TGTGCCAGCAGTTACGCAAGGACAGCTTACGAGCAGTACTTC,CASSYARTAYEQYF
-,-,TRBV5-4,TRBJ1-2,TGTGCCAGCAGCCAAACGACCCGGGACTCCAAAAACGGCTACACCTTC,CASSQTTRDSKNGYTF
once,-,TRBV19,TRBJ1-2,TGTGCCAGTAGCGGAAACTATGGCTACACCTTC,CASSGNYGYTF
-,-,TRBV21-1,TRBJ2-5,TGTGCCAGCAGCAAAGCCGGGGAGACCCAGTACTTC,CASSKAGETQYF
-,TRBD1,TRBV4-1,TRBJ2-7,TGCGCCAGCAGCCAGGGACAGGGGCCTCTCCCCTACGAGCAGTACTTC,CASSQGQGPLPYEQYF
-,TRBD1,TRBV5-1,TRBJ1-5,TGCGCCAGCAGTTTCCCGGAGGGGGCGGATCAGCCCCAGCATTTT,CASSFPEGADQPQHF
-,TRBD1,TRBV6-5,TRBJ1-2,TGTGCCAGCAGTTCAGGGGGATGGGGCTACACCTTC,CASSSGGWGYTF
-,-,TRBV29-1,TRBJ1-1,TGCAGCGTTGGACAGGCGAACACTGAAGCTTTCTTT,CSVGQANTEAFF
-,-,TRBV6-2/TRBV6-3,TRBJ2-7,TGTGCCAGCAGTTACTCAATAAAGGGGTACGAGCAGTACTTC,CASSYSIKGYEQYF
-,TRBD1,TRBV20-1,TRBJ1-1,TGCAGTGCTAGTACAGGGGTGGTGAACACTGAAGCTTTCTTT,CSASTGVVNTEAFF
-,TRBD2,TRBV5-4,TRBJ2-1,TGTGCCAGCAGCTTGTTCAGCGGGGGGGCGGATGAGCAGTTCTTC,CASSLFSGGADEQFF
-,TRBD1,TRBV6-5,TRBJ2-3,TGTGCCAGCAGCCGTTTACAGGGGACCACAGATACGCAGTATTTT,CASSRLQGTTDTQYF
once,TRBD1,TRBV5-4,TRBJ1-4,TGTGCCAGCGCCAGGGACAGCGGGTTGACTGAAAAACTGTTTTTT,CASARDSGLTEKLFF
-,-,TRBV5-1,TRBJ2-7,TGCGCCAGCAGCTGGGGACGGGGCGGGCAATCCTCCTACGAGCAGTACTTC,CASSWGRGGQSSYEQYF
-,-,TRBV15,TRBJ1-6,TGTGCCACCAGCAGAACAGGGATCATGACTAATTCACCCCTCCACTTT,CATSRTGIMTNSPLHF
-,-,TRBV6-4,TRBJ1-1,TGTGCCACCCCGCGGCCCAAGGGGAACACTGAAGCTTTCTTT,CATPRPKGNTEAFF
-,-,TRBV6-2/TRBV6-3,TRBJ1-2,TGTGCCAGCAGCGTTTGGGTAGACGGCTACACCTTC,CASSVWVDGYTF
-,-,TRBV28,TRBJ1-1,TGTGCCAGCAGTCCGGCAGCGAACACTGAAGCTTTCTTT,CASSPAANTEAFF
-,-,TRBV2,TRBJ2-7,TGTGCCAGCAGTGAGCGGACACCAACTTACGAGCAGTACTTC,CASSERTPTYEQYF
-,TRBD2,TRBV5-4,TRBJ2-7,TGTGCCAGCGCGACTAGCGAAAGCTCCTACGAGCAGTACTTC,CASATSESSYEQYF
-,TRBD1,TRBV18,TRBJ1-5,TGTGCCAGCTCACCCGACAGGGTAGGCCAGCCCCAGCATTTT,CASSPDRVGQPQHF
-,-,TRBV30,TRBJ1-4,TGTGCCTGGAGTGTTTCGGGGCCGACTAATGAAAAACTGTTTTTT,CAWSVSGPTNEKLFF
-,-,TRBV2,TRBJ2-5,TGTGCCACGAAACAGGGAACCGGCGAGACCCAGTACTTC,CATKQGTGETQYF
-,TRBD1,TRBV6-1,TRBJ2-5,TGTGCCAGCAGCAACGGACAGGGACAAGAGACCCAGTACTTC,CASSNGQGQETQYF
-,-,TRBV19,TRBJ2-1,TGTGCCAGCTCCCAAGGGAGGTCTAGCAACAATGAGCAGTTCTTC,CASSQGRSSNNEQFF
-,TRBD2,TRBV19,TRBJ2-7,TGTGCCAGTAGTCCCTCAGCGGGGCCCTACGAGCAGTACTTC,CASSPSAGPYEQYF
-,-,TRBV12-3/TRBV12-4,TRBJ1-2,TGTGCCAGCAGTTTTAGGGCGCGGGGTGGCTACACCTTC,CASSFRARGGYTF
once,-,TRBV7-9,TRBJ2-2,TGTGCCAGCAGCTTAGGAGGACCGGCCAACACCGGGGAGCTGTTTTTT,CASSLGGPANTGELFF
-,-,TRBV11-2,TRBJ1-1,TGTGCCAGCAGCTTAAACTTGAACACTGAAGCTTTCTTT,CASSLNLNTEAFF
-,-,TRBV19,TRBJ1-1,TGTGCCAGTAGTATATCCTCGCGAGGGACTAACACTGAAGCTTTCTTT,CASSISSRGTNTEAFF
-,-,TRBV30,TRBJ1-2,TGTGCCTGGAGTGTACTACAGAACTATGGCTACACCTTC,CAWSVLQNYGYTF
once,-,TRBV30,TRBJ1-4,TGTGCCCTTGGGGCGGGATTTCGGGAAAAACTGTTTTTT,CALGAGFREKLFF
-,-,TRBV5-1,TRBJ2-2,TGCGCCAGCAGCTTGCCAGTTAACACCGGGGAGCTGTTTTTT,CASSLPVNTGELFF
-,TRBD1,TRBV5-6,TRBJ1-2,TGTGCCAGCAGCCGGGGGACAGATTATGGCTACACCTTC,CASSRGTDYGYTF
-,-,TRBV10-3,TRBJ2-7,TGTGCCATCAGTGAGTCTGTGGGCGCGGGTCACGAGCAGTACTTC,CAISESVGAGHEQYF
-,-,TRBV9,TRBJ2-5,TGTGCCAGCAGCGCGGGAACCCAAGAGACCCAGTACTTC,CASSAGTQETQYF
once,-,TRBV7-9,TRBJ1-1,TGTGCCAGCAGCGCACCCCAGAACAGAACAGCGCCCTCGAACACTGAAGCTTTCTTT,CASSAPQNRTAPSNTEAFF
-,TRBD2,TRBV19,TRBJ2-3,TGTGCCAGTAGTATCGGGGGGGGCCCAGATACGCAGTATTTT,CASSIGGGPDTQYF
once,TRBD1,TRBV5-1,TRBJ2-4,TGCGCCAGCAGCTTGGCCGCGGACAGGGGAAGCATTCAGTACTTC,CASSLAADRGSIQYF
-,-,TRBV30,TRBJ1-1,TGTGCCTGGAGTGTAATGCAGGGAGACACTGAAGCTTTCTTT,CAWSVMQGDTEAFF
once,-,TRBV19,TRBJ1-1,TGTGCCATAAGAGGGTCAGGGGCGGTGATGGACACTGAAGCTTTCTTT,CAIRGSGAVMDTEAFF
-,-,TRBV18,TRBJ2-5,TGTGCCAGCTCACCAGCTGTCCAAGAGACCCAGTACTTC,CASSPAVQETQYF
-,-,TRBV11-2,TRBJ1-6,TGTGCCAGCAGCTTAGGAGGAGGTTCACCCCTCCACTTT,CASSLGGGSPLHF